Following are 2 T cell receptor beta chains from one sample sequenced in a study of cytomegalovirus exposure and HLA in healthy donors. Use of 60 Vbeta and 13 Jbeta primers characterized the PCR. Sequenced by immunoSEQ multiplex PCR; TCRdb stores in-frame clones only, minus some. The data contain under 200,000 clones, 68% of them singletons. The specimen sequenced was PBMCs. These receptors all stem from a woman aged 40 to 55 in good health and CMV-seropositive.

The chain has TRBV27 and TRBJ2-5; 7 positions agree with TRBD2. Germline V gene sequence: CDR1 MNHEY, CDR2 SMNVEV (reference sequence). V lost 6 bases to trimming and J lost 3 bases; unmatched junction nucleotides: 10. This CDR3 has 15 amino acids. The CDR3 nucleotides are TGTGCCAGCAGCCTATTAAGCGGGGACGAAGAGACCCAGTACTTC. Amino acids: CASSLLSGDEETQYF.

This chain joins TRBV4-1 and TRBJ2-7; 8 bases align to TRBD2. Per germline, CDR1 MGHRA and CDR2 YSYEKL. The CDR3 runs to 14 residues. V lost 4 bases and J lost 3; bases outside the gene matches: 5. This chain's CDR3 is CASSPEAGGYEQYF. CDR3 coding DNA: TGCGCCAGCAGCCCCGAGGCGGGGGGCTACGAGCAGTACTTC.